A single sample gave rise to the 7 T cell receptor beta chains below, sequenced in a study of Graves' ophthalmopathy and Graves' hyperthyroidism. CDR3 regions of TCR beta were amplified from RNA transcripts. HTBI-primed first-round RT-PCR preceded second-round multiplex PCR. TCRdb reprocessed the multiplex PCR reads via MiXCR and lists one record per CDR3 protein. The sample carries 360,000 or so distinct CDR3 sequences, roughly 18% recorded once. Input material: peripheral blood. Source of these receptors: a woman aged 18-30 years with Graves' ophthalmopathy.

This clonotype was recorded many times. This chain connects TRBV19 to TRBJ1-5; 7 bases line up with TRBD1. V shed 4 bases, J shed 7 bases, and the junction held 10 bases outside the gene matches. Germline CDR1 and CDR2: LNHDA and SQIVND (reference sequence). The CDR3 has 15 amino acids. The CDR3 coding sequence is TGTGCCAGTAGTACGGGGACAGCGGCGGGACAGCCCCAGCATTTT. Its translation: CASSTGTAAGQPQHF. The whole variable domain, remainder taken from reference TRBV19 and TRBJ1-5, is DGGITQSPKYLFRKEGQNVTLSCEQNLNHDAMYWYRQDPGQGLRLIYYSQIVNDFQKGDIAEGYSVSREKKESFPLTVTSAQKNPTAFYLCASSTGTAAGQPQHFGDGTRLSIL.

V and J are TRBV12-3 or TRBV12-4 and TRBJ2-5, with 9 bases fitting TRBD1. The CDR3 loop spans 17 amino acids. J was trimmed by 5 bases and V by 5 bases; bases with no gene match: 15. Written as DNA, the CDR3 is TGTGCCAGCAGTACCGAACCCGGGACAGGGAGGAGGGAGACCCAGTACTTC. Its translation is CASSTEPGTGRRETQYF.

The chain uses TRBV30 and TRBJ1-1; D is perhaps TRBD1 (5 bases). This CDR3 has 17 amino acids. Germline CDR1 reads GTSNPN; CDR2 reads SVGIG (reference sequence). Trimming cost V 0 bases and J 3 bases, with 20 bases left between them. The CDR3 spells CAWSVGTVPMGYTEAFF. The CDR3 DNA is TGTGCCTGGAGTGTAGGGACCGTCCCAATGGGGTACACTGAAGCTTTCTTT.

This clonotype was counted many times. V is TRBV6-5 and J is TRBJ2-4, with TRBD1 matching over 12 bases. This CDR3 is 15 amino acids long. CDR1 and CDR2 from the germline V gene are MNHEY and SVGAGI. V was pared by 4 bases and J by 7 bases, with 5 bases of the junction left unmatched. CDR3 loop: CASSSPGQGANIQYF. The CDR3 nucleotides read TGTGCCAGCAGTTCACCGGGACAGGGGGCCAACATTCAGTACTTC.

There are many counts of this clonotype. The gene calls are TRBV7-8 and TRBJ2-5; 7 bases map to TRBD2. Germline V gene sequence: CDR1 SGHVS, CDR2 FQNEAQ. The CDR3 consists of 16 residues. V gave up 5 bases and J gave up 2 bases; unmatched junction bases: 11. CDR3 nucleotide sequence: TGTGCCAGCAGCCCCACACTAGCGTCTCCACAAGAGACCCAGTACTTC. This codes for CASSPTLASPQETQYF. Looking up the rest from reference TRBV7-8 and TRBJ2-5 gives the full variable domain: GAGVSQSPRYKVAKRGQDVALRCDPISGHVSLFWYQQALGQGPEFLTYFQNEAQLDKSGLPSDRFFAERPEGSVSTLKIQRTQQEDSAVYLCASSPTLASPQETQYFGPGTRLLVL.

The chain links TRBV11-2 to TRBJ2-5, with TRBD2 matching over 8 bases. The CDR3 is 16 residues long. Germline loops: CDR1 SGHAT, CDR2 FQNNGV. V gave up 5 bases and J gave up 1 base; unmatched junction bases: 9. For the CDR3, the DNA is TGTGCCAGCAGCCGCCGTATCGCGGGAGGCCAAGAGACCCAGTACTTC. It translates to CASSRRIAGGQETQYF.

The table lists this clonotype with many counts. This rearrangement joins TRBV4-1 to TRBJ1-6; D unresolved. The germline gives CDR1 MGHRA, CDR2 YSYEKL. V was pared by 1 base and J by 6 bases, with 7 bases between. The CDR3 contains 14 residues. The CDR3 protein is CASSQAEANSPLHF. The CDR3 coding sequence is TGCGCCAGCAGCCAAGCAGAAGCTAATTCACCCCTCCACTTT.